This is a list of T cell receptor beta chains from one sample in a study of Graves' ophthalmopathy and Graves' hyperthyroidism. TCRdb redid the calling of the multiplex PCR reads with MiXCR, one entry per CDR3 protein. Here the sample spans about 48,000 distinct CDR3 sequences, 50% being singletons. The sequenced sample consisted of peripheral blood. These receptors were obtained from an adult man with Graves' ophthalmopathy. Both conserved end residues are trimmed from each CDR3.

V	J	CDR3
TRBV19	TRBJ2-1	ASRLSSGPYNEQF
TRBV25-1	TRBJ1-3	ATTLTGGNTIY
TRBV24-1	TRBJ2-7	ATSSSGATTIY
TRBV12-3/TRBV12-4	TRBJ1-3	ASSEAASSYEQYFGPGTIY
TRBV6-5	TRBJ1-3	ASSPLGVGTGNTIY
TRBV20-1	TRBJ2-1	SAMRGGLDNEQF
TRBV28	TRBJ2-6	ASNSAGTSGRASGANVLT
TRBV29-1	TRBJ2-1	GAGISYNEQF
TRBV20-1	TRBJ2-7	SATRVDGGQGREQY
TRBV6-4	TRBJ1-1	ASSTEQGTEAF
TRBV5-1	TRBJ2-1	ASSALLAGDPDEQF
TRBV20-1	TRBJ2-5	SAWGETQY
TRBV9	TRBJ2-7	ASSVETKGGEQY
TRBV15	TRBJ2-4	ATSRVGTGGDIQY
TRBV2	TRBJ1-6	ANRKNRDTNSPFH
TRBV19	TRBJ2-7	ASSPGTGVYEQY
TRBV7-2	TRBJ2-1	ASSLGASSYNEQF
TRBV9	TRBJ2-3	ASSVAGVGGLQDTQY
TRBV29-1	TRBJ1-1	SVAVGPEGRTEAF
TRBV5-1	TRBJ2-1	ASSLRGAGGGGEQF